The 26 T cell receptor beta chains listed next were all sequenced from one sample in a study of CD8 T cells in ankylosing spondylitis. TCRdb analysed the 5' RACE reads with MiXCR anew, one entry per CDR3 protein. This sample has roughly 36,000 distinct CDR3 sequences, with 11% to 15% found just once. The source material was blood. Receptor source: a male donor with ankylosing spondylitis or in good health (not recorded which).

The chain is built from TRBV7-2 and TRBJ2-3, with D perhaps TRBD2 (6 bases). This CDR3 has 13 amino acids. In germline, CDR1 is SGHTA, CDR2 FQGNSA. Between the trimmed V and J ends, which lost 8 bases and 3 bases, there was a span of 12 bases. CDR3: CASRSTRTDTQYF. DNA of the CDR3: TGTGCCAGCCGCTCGACTAGAACAGATACGCAGTATTTT.

There are a few counts of this clonotype. The chain uses TRBV12-3 or TRBV12-4 and TRBJ1-4, with TRBD1 matching over 9 bases. The CDR3 has 15 residues. The trim removed 5 bases at V and 7 bases at J, leaving 8 bases unmatched. In nucleotides, the CDR3 is TGTGCCAGCAGTAGGGGACAGGGAGGCACTGAAAAACTGTTTTTT. As protein: CASSRGQGGTEKLFF.

Notes on this clonotype: One end of the junction does not line up with germline, which may come from a read error. This chain links TRBV3-1 with TRBJ2-2; 12 bases line up with TRBD1. The CDR3 consists of 18 residues. CDR1 and CDR2 (germline): LGHDT, YNNKEL (reference sequence). The chain's CDR3 is CASSQVGQGALNTGDLFF. The CDR3 nucleotides are TGTGCCAGCAGCCAAGTGGGACAGGGGGCCTTGAACACCGGGGACCTGTTTTTT.

This clonotype was recorded a few times. The chain has TRBV19 and TRBJ2-2, with unresolved D. From germline, CDR1 is LNHDA and CDR2 SQIVND (reference sequence). The CDR3 length is 14 residues. Trimming took off 10 bases at V and 4 bases at J, with 16 bases between the two ends. The CDR3 sequence is CATDRNRGTGELFF. The CDR3 DNA sequence: TGTGCCACCGACCGAAATCGAGGCACCGGGGAGCTGTTTTTT.

This clonotype was observed a few times. The chain carries TRBV7-3 and TRBJ2-3, with 10 bases identical to TRBD1. The trim removed 6 bases at V and 3 bases at J, leaving 6 bases unmatched. Germline values: CDR1 SGHTA, CDR2 FQGTGA. The CDR3 spans 15 residues. For the CDR3, the DNA is TGTGCCAGCAGTCTGACAGGGGGCCCGACAGATACGCAGTATTTT. It is translated as CASSLTGGPTDTQYF.

The chain recombines TRBV20-1 with TRBJ2-5; possibly TRBD1 for D (7 bases). The V end was cut by 0 bases, the J end by 4 bases, with 15 bases between. Germline V lookup: CDR1 DFQATT, CDR2 SNEGSKA (reference sequence). The CDR3 extends over 15 amino acids. CDR3 DNA: TGCAGTGCTAGAGATGAGGGCAGGGGGGTAGAGACCCAGTACTTC. Its translation: CSARDEGRGVETQYF.

There are many counts of this clonotype. The chain links TRBV6-2 or TRBV6-3 to TRBJ1-2; D is undetermined. Per germline, CDR1 MNHEY and CDR2 SVGEGT. This CDR3 spans 14 amino acids. V lost 5 bases, J lost 0 bases, and 10 bases lay in between. CDR3 nucleotides: TGTGCCAGCAGTCCACCGACGGCTAACTATGGCTACACCTTC. Its translation: CASSPPTANYGYTF.

The chain carries TRBV7-9 and TRBJ1-1, with D maybe TRBD1 (6 bases). The CDR3 is made up of 14 amino acids. Germline CDR1 reads SEHNR; CDR2 reads FQNEAQ (reference sequence). Trimming left V 1 base short and J 1 base short, with 7 bases between. CDR3 in amino acids: CASSLGTENTEAFF. The CDR3 bases are TGTGCCAGCAGCTTAGGGACAGAGAACACTGAAGCTTTCTTT.

CDR3 nucleotide sequence: TGTGCCAGCAGCATTAATAGCGTTAATGAGCAGTTCTTC. Its protein product is CASSINSVNEQFF. This chain connects TRBV11-2 to TRBJ2-1, with D possibly matching TRBD2 (5 bases). Trimming took off 5 bases at V and 7 bases at J, with 12 bases between the two ends. Germline V gene data show CDR1 as SGHAT and CDR2 as FQNNGV. CDR3 size: 13 residues.

The chain combines TRBV5-1 with TRBJ2-3; 11 nucleotides match TRBD2. The V segment lost 0 bases and the J segment 2 bases; nucleotides outside the gene matches: 2. This CDR3 region has 16 residues. Germline lookup yields CDR1 SGHRS and CDR2 YFSETQ. DNA for the CDR3: TGCGCCAGCAGCTTGGGACTAGCGGGGAACACAGATACGCAGTATTTT. Translating it yields CASSLGLAGNTDTQYF.

The J gene is TRBJ1-6, the V gene TRBV19, with D possibly matching TRBD1 (5 bases). Trimming cost V 4 bases and J 11 bases, with 9 bases left between them. Per germline, CDR1 LNHDA and CDR2 SQIVND (reference sequence). The CDR3 has 12 residues. The CDR3 loop reads CASSSRGTPLHF. For the CDR3, the DNA is TGTGCCAGTAGTAGCCGGGGGACACCCCTCCACTTT.

This chain connects TRBV25-1 to TRBJ1-4; unclear D gene. In germline, CDR1 is MGHDK, CDR2 SYGVNS. V lost 4 bases and J 10 bases, leaving 13 bases between the germline ends. The CDR3 loop spans 13 amino acids. Here the CDR3 reads CASSAVGQRKLFF. CDR3 coding DNA: TGTGCCAGCAGTGCCGTAGGCCAAAGAAAACTGTTTTTT. Drawing the rest from reference TRBV25-1 and TRBJ1-4, the complete variable domain is EADIYQTPRYLVIGTGKKITLECSQTMGHDKMYWYQQDPGMELHLIHYSYGVNSTEKGDLSSESTVSRIRTEHFPLTLESARPSHTSQYLCASSAVGQRKLFFGSGTQLSVL.

The genes are TRBV12-3 or TRBV12-4 and TRBJ1-2, with D perhaps matching TRBD1 (5 bases). V was pared by 6 bases and J by 10 bases, with 18 bases between. This CDR3 has 13 amino acids. In DNA, the CDR3 is TGTGCCAGCAGCCCTCAGGGACCGGAGACCTACACCTTC. This codes for CASSPQGPETYTF.

This chain connects TRBV5-1 to TRBJ1-5, with D unresolved. Trimming cost V 0 bases and J 4 bases, with 5 bases left between them. The CDR3 is 13 amino acids. The germline V gene encodes CDR1 SGHRS and CDR2 YFSETQ. The CDR3 reads CASSLAPNQPQHF. Written as DNA, the CDR3 is TGCGCCAGCAGCTTGGCGCCAAATCAGCCCCAGCATTTT.

This clonotype was found a few times. V usage is TRBV6-5 and J usage is TRBJ2-2; 7 bases are a match to TRBD2. Trimming at V came to 5 bases and at J to 5 bases, leaving 2 bases not matched to a gene. The CDR3 loop spans 13 amino acids. Germline CDR1 is MNHEY and CDR2 is SVGAGI. As DNA, the CDR3 is TGTGCCAGCAGTCCCGGGAGGACCGGGGAGCTGTTTTTT. This codes for CASSPGRTGELFF.

This clonotype was counted only a few times. The CDR3 sequence is CASSSQTSGTGELFF. DNA of the CDR3: TGCGCCAGCAGCTCCCAGACAAGCGGCACCGGGGAGCTGTTTTTT. The chain carries TRBV5-1 and TRBJ2-2, with TRBD2 as a possible D gene (5 bases). CDR3 length: 15 residues. Germline CDR1 reads SGHRS; CDR2 reads YFSETQ. Trimming took 3 bases from V and 4 from J, leaving 13 bases between them.

This chain uses TRBV5-5 with TRBJ1-1; D is unclear. This CDR3 contains 15 residues. CDR1 and CDR2 from the germline V gene are SGHKS and YYEKEE (reference sequence). V lost 1 base to trimming and J lost 1 base, with 11 bases between them. As DNA, the CDR3 is TGTGCCAGCAGCTTGTTTGCAGGATCGAACACTGAAGCTTTCTTT. Translated, it gives CASSLFAGSNTEAFF.

The chain links TRBV2 to TRBJ2-3, with 12 bases identical to TRBD2. Trimming at V came to 6 bases and at J to 4 bases, leaving 2 bases not matched to a gene. Germline assignment: CDR1 SNHLY and CDR2 FYNNEI. There are 14 residues in the CDR3. This CDR3 is CASRTSGSSDTQYF. CDR3 bases: TGTGCCAGCAGGACTAGCGGGAGTTCAGATACGCAGTATTTT.

This clonotype was seen a few times. J is TRBJ1-1 and V is TRBV29-1; D is ambiguous. CDR1 is SQVTM, CDR2 ANQGSEA, per germline. Trimming took off 0 bases at V and 10 bases at J, with 18 bases between the two ends. CDR3 length: 14 residues. The CDR3 sequence: CSVEELKSSGGAFF. Written as DNA, the CDR3 is TGCAGCGTTGAAGAGCTAAAGAGTTCGGGAGGAGCTTTCTTT.

This chain uses TRBV28 with TRBJ1-6, with D perhaps matching TRBD1 (5 bases). The germline V gene encodes CDR1 MDHEN and CDR2 SYDVKM. The CDR3 contains 13 residues. V dropped 10 bases and J dropped 9 bases, with 16 bases sitting between them. DNA for the CDR3: TGTGCCACAGTGGGGGAAGTTCGTTCACCCCTCCACTTT. This translates into CATVGEVRSPLHF.

The chain uses TRBV12-3 or TRBV12-4 and TRBJ1-3, with no clear D. The CDR3 has 14 residues. Trimming removed 7 bases from V and 4 bases from J, with 14 bases in between. The CDR3 DNA reads as TGTGCCAGCACCCCAAGGTTGGGAGGAAACACCATATATTTT. Its protein product is CASTPRLGGNTIYF.

The CDR3 region has the DNA TGCAGTGCCAAAGCGGGGGGGCCTACCGGGGAGCTGTTTTTT. Its protein product is CSAKAGGPTGELFF. This chain links TRBV20-1 with TRBJ2-2; 10 nucleotides line up with TRBD2. The CDR3 totals 14 residues. J was trimmed by 5 bases and V by 6 bases; bases with no gene match: 6. The germline V gene encodes CDR1 DFQATT and CDR2 SNEGSKA (reference sequence).

The chain joins TRBV5-1 to TRBJ1-4; 10 bases are a match to TRBD1. The CDR3 has 15 residues. Germline CDR1 SGHRS, CDR2 YFSETQ. The V segment lost 7 bases and the J segment 8 bases; nucleotides outside the gene matches: 11. In DNA, the CDR3 is TGCGCCAGCTGCCCCGGAGACAGGGGGCACGAAAAACTGTTTTTT. Its translation: CASCPGDRGHEKLFF. The whole variable domain, remainder taken from reference TRBV5-1 and TRBJ1-4, is KAGVTQTPRYLIKTRGQQVTLSCSPISGHRSVSWYQQTPGQGLQFLFEYFSETQRNKGNFPGRFSGRQFSNSRSEMNVSTLELGDSALYLCASCPGDRGHEKLFFGSGTQLSVL.

This clonotype was recorded at least ten times. The chain is built from TRBV4-3 and TRBJ1-1; 10 nucleotides line up with TRBD1. The V segment lost 2 bases and the J segment 4 bases; nucleotides outside the gene matches: 1. The CDR3 runs 14 residues. The germline CDR1 and CDR2 sequences are LGHNA and YSLEER. DNA of the CDR3: TGCGCCAGCAGCCAAAGGACAGGGGGCACTGAAGCTTTCTTT. As protein: CASSQRTGGTEAFF.

This rearrangement joins TRBV2 to TRBJ2-2, with TRBD2 matching 7 bases. Losses at the gene ends were 10 bases for V and 4 bases for J; bases not matched to a gene: 9. CDR1 and CDR2 (germline): SNHLY, FYNNEI. The CDR3 runs to 14 residues. This CDR3 reads CATLGAGTTGELFF. The CDR3 DNA sequence: TGTGCCACCCTCGGAGCGGGGACCACCGGGGAGCTGTTTTTT.

This clonotype turned up a few times. The chain combines TRBV11-2 with TRBJ1-2; 7 bases fit TRBD1. The CDR3 totals 14 residues. Trimming removed 3 bases from V and 8 bases from J; junction bases left unmatched: 9. Germline V gene data show CDR1 as SGHAT and CDR2 as FQNNGV. CDR3 in amino acids: CASSFGTAAGGYTF. The CDR3 DNA sequence: TGTGCCAGCAGCTTTGGGACAGCTGCTGGGGGCTACACCTTC.